These 14 T cell receptor beta chains share one sample of origin, sequenced in a study of control samples from healthy donors and cancer patients. Repertoires were generated with immunoSEQ multiplex PCR, while TCRdb's copy carries only in-frame clones and drops some. This repertoire shows 25,000 to 35,000 clones, around nine tenths found once; its top ten account for about 1.6%. Specimen: PBMCs. Receptor source: a woman aged 40 to 50 with lung cancer.

This clone was picked up a small number of times. The chain combines TRBV4-2 with TRBJ1-2; D perhaps matches TRBD1 (6 bases). CDR1 is LGHNA and CDR2 is YNFKEQ in the germline V gene. This CDR3 has 14 amino acids. Trimming stripped 1 base from V and 7 bases from J, with 13 bases between. Here the CDR3 DNA reads TGTGCCAGCAGCCAAGGGAGAGGGGGGGGTGGCTACACCTTC. Amino acid sequence: CASSQGRGGGGYTF.

This chain joins TRBV10-2 and TRBJ2-7; 11 bases are shared with TRBD1. The CDR3 runs to 15 residues. After removal of 0 bases from V and 3 bases from J, the junction contained 1 base not matched to a gene. The germline V gene encodes CDR1 WSHSY and CDR2 SAAADI. In nucleotides, the CDR3 is TGCGCCAGCAGTGAGTCCGGGACAGGGGGCTACGAGCAGTACTTC. Protein product: CASSESGTGGYEQYF.

Here the CDR3 DNA reads TGTGCCAGTAGTATAGTGCGGGGGGCTTACAATGAGCAGTTCTTC. This encodes CASSIVRGAYNEQFF. The rearrangement links TRBV19 to TRBJ2-1; 8 nucleotides align to TRBD2. In germline, CDR1 is LNHDA, CDR2 SQIVND (reference sequence). This CDR3 has 15 residues. The V and J ends lost 1 base and 4 bases, in that order; junction bases with no gene match: 3.

This clone has only a few counts. In DNA, the CDR3 is TGTGCCAGCCTTGACCCGCGGACCGTAGAAGCTTTCTTT. It codes for CASLDPRTVEAFF. The rearrangement joins TRBV7-9 to TRBJ1-1, with D unresolved. The CDR3 is 13 residues long. The germline gives CDR1 SEHNR, CDR2 FQNEAQ (reference sequence). The V end was cut by 8 bases, the J end by 8 bases, with 18 bases between.

V gene TRBV5-4 combines with J gene TRBJ2-2; TRBD1 matches 8 bases. With 4 bases clipped from V and 4 bases from J, the junction kept 12 bases outside the gene matches. Germline loops: CDR1 SGHNT, CDR2 YYREEE (reference sequence). The CDR3 is 17 residues long. The CDR3: CASSQISGGWGTGELFF. Written as DNA, the CDR3 is TGTGCCAGCAGCCAAATTTCAGGGGGCTGGGGCACCGGGGAGCTGTTTTTT.

This chain connects TRBV5-1 to TRBJ1-4; TRBD1 is a possible D gene (5 bases). V dropped 7 bases and J dropped 2 bases, with 12 bases sitting between them. The germline V gene has CDR1 SGHRS and CDR2 YFSETQ. The CDR3 has 14 amino acids. The chain's CDR3 is CASQAGPTNEKLFF. CDR3 bases: TGCGCCAGCCAGGCGGGGCCCACTAATGAAAAACTGTTTTTT.

The rearrangement links TRBV4-2 to TRBJ2-1, with TRBD2 identical over 9 bases. V shed 0 bases and J 3 bases; nucleotides not matched to a gene: 0. The length of the CDR3 is 15 residues. Germline V gene data show CDR1 as LGHNA and CDR2 as YNFKEQ. DNA for the CDR3: TGTGCCAGCAGCCAAGAGCGGGGGGGCTACAATGAGCAGTTCTTC. Protein product: CASSQERGGYNEQFF.

The chain has TRBV6-1 and TRBJ1-5; D is possibly TRBD1 (6 bases). The CDR3 is 16 amino acids. CDR1 is MNHNS, CDR2 SASEGT, per germline. V shed 4 bases and J shed 4 bases, with 17 bases lying between them. The CDR3 protein is CASSGGPGMKNQPQHF. Written as DNA, the CDR3 is TGTGCCAGCAGTGGGGGGCCGGGTATGAAGAATCAGCCCCAGCATTTT.

The chain joins TRBV9 to TRBJ2-6, with a tentative D call TRBD2 (7 bases). This CDR3 region has 17 residues. Trimming pared 4 bases from V and 0 bases from J, leaving 14 bases between. Germline assignment: CDR1 SGDLS and CDR2 YYNGEE. CDR3 region: CASSLRGGDSGANVLTF. As DNA, the CDR3 is TGTGCCAGCAGCCTCCGAGGGGGGGACTCTGGGGCCAACGTCCTGACTTTC.

The chain links TRBV6-2 or TRBV6-3 to TRBJ1-2; no reliable D call. The V end was cut by 4 bases, the J end by 8 bases, with 8 bases between. Germline V gene data show CDR1 as MNHEY and CDR2 as SVGEGT. This CDR3 contains 11 residues. As DNA, the CDR3 is TGTGCCAGCAGTTCCGGGAAGGGCTACACCTTC. Its protein is CASSSGKGYTF.

The chain is built from TRBV15 and TRBJ2-3; maybe TRBD2 (5 bases). V shed 0 bases and J shed 7 bases, with 11 bases lying between them. The germline CDR1 and CDR2 sequences are LNHNV and YYDKDF (reference sequence). This CDR3 contains 14 residues. CDR3 amino acids: CATSRDPEVNTQYF. The CDR3 DNA follows: TGTGCCACCAGCAGAGATCCGGAGGTCAATACGCAGTATTTT.

This clone was counted only a few times. V is TRBV30 and J is TRBJ1-1; D uncertain. V dropped 2 bases and J dropped 7 bases, with 11 bases sitting between them. Germline V gene data show CDR1 as GTSNPN and CDR2 as SVGIG (reference sequence). The CDR3 is 12 amino acids. Written as DNA, the CDR3 is TGTGCCTGGAGTCTCACGACACTTGAAGCTTTCTTT. Encoded protein: CAWSLTTLEAFF. Based on the CDR3 plus reference TRBV30 and TRBJ1-1, the full variable domain is SQTIHQWPATLVQPVGSPLSLECTVEGTSNPNLYWYRQAAGRGLQLLFYSVGIGQISSEVPQNLSASRPQDRQFILSSKKLLLSDSGFYLCAWSLTTLEAFFGQGTRLTVV.

The J gene is TRBJ1-3, the V gene TRBV4-1; possibly TRBD1 for D (5 bases). Germline V CDR1 and CDR2: MGHRA, YSYEKL. The CDR3 runs 17 residues. V lost 1 base, J lost 0 bases, and 13 bases lay in between. The CDR3 spells CASSQVSGHFSGNTIYF. The DNA of the CDR3 is TGCGCCAGCAGCCAAGTATCTGGACACTTCTCTGGAAACACCATATATTTT.

This clone is a singleton in its sample. The chain combines TRBV4-1 with TRBJ2-7; TRBD1 matches 8 bases. With V trimmed by 6 bases and J by 3 bases, 4 bases remained unmatched. CDR3 length: 13 residues. Germline loops: CDR1 MGHRA, CDR2 YSYEKL. In DNA, the CDR3 is TGCGCCAGCAGAAAGACAGGGGACTACGAGCAGTACTTC. It codes for CASRKTGDYEQYF.